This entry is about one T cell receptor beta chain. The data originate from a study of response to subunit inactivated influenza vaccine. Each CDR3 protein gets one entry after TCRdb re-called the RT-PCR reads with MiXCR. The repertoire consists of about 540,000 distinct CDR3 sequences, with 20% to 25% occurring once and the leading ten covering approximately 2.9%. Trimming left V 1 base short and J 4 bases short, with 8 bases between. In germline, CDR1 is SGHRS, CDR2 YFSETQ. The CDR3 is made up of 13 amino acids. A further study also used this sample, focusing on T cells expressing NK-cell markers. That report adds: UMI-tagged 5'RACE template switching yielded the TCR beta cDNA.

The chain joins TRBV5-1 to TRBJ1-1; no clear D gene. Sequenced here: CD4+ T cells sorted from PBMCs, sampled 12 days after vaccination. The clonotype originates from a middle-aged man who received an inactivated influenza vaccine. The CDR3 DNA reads TGCGCCAGCAGCTTGATCGAGGGCACTGAAGCTTTCTTT. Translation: CASSLIEGTEAFF.